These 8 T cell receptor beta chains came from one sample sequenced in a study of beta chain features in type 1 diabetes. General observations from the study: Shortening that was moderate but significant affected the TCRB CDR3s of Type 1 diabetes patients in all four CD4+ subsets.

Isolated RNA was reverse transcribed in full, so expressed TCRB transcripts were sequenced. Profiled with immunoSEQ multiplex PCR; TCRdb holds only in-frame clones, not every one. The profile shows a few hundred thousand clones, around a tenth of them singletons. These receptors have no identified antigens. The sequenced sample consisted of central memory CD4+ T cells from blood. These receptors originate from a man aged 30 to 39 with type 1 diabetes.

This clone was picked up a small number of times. CDR3 sequence reads: CASSSRTGYEQYF. CDR3 sequence (DNA): TGTGCCAGCAGCTCACGGACAGGGTACGAGCAGTACTTC. V gene TRBV7-2 combines with J gene TRBJ2-7, with TRBD1 matching over 8 bases. V trimming: 4 bases; J trimming: 4 bases; junction bases outside the gene matches: 3. This CDR3 region has 13 residues. CDR1 and CDR2 from the germline V gene are SGHTA and FQGNSA.

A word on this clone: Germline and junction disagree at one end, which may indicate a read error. CDR3 loop: CASRQLQGYGYTF. The DNA for the CDR3 is TGTGCCAGCAGGCAATTACAGGGCTATGGCTACACCTTC. This chain connects TRBV10-2 to TRBJ1-2; tentatively, D is TRBD1 (6 bases). From germline, CDR1 is WSHSY and CDR2 SAAADI. The CDR3 totals 13 residues.

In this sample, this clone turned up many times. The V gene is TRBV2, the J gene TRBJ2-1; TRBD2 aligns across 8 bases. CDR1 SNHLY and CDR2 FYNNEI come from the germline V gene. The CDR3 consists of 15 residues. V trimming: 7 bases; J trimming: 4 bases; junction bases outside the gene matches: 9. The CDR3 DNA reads TGTGCCAGCACCCAGACGACTAGCGAATACAATGAGCAGTTCTTC. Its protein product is CASTQTTSEYNEQFF.

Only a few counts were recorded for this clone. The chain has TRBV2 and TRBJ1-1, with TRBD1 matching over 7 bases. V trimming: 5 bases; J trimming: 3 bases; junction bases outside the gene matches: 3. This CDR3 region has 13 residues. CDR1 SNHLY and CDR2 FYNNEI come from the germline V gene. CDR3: CASSSQGDTEAFF. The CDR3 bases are TGTGCCAGCAGTTCCCAGGGGGACACTGAAGCTTTCTTT.

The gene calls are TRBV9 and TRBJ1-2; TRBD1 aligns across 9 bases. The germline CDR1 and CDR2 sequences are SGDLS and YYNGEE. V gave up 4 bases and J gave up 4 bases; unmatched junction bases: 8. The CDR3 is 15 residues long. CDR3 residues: CASSPRTGEGYGYTF. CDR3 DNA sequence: TGTGCCAGCAGCCCTCGGACAGGGGAGGGCTATGGCTACACCTTC.

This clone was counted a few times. CDR3 sequence: CASSLREAEAFF. For the CDR3, the DNA is TGTGCCAGCAGCTTAAGGGAGGCTGAAGCTTTCTTT. This chain connects TRBV7-8 to TRBJ1-1; D is unclear. This CDR3 has 12 residues. The germline V and J ends were trimmed by 2 bases and 6 bases, with 7 bases remaining between them. Per the germline V gene, CDR1 is SGHVS and CDR2 is FQNEAQ.

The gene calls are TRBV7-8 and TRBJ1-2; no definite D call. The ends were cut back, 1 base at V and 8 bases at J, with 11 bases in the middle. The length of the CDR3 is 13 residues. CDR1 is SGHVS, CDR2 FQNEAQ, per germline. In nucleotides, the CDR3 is TGTGCCAGCAGCTTAGTCGGGGTTGCGGGCTACACCTTC. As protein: CASSLVGVAGYTF. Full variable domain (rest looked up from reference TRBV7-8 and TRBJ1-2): GAGVSQSPRYKVAKRGQDVALRCDPISGHVSLFWYQQALGQGPEFLTYFQNEAQLDKSGLPSDRFFAERPEGSVSTLKIQRTQQEDSAVYLCASSLVGVAGYTFGSGTRLTVV.

The CDR3 DNA follows: TGTGCCAGCAGTTACCTAGGAGACACAGATACGCAGTATTTT. This codes for CASSYLGDTDTQYF. V and J are TRBV6-5 and TRBJ2-3; D is unresolved. Between the trimmed V and J ends, which lost 2 bases and 2 bases, there was a span of 8 bases. From germline, CDR1 is MNHEY and CDR2 SVGAGI. The CDR3 has 14 amino acids.